This T cell receptor beta chain was sequenced during a study of blood T cell repertoires in COVID-19. The CDR3 runs to 14 residues. Germline-derived CDR1 and CDR2 are SEHNR and FQNEAQ (reference sequence). With V trimmed by 2 bases and J by 9 bases, 5 bases remained unmatched. This table comes from immunoSEQ multiplex PCR, and its TCRdb copy is limited to in-frame clones, with some not included. Of under 60,000 clones listed, roughly 85% are singletons. The sequence was collected from a human donor in a cohort sampled during active COVID-19. This chain uses TRBV7-9 with TRBJ2-1, with 9 bases identical to TRBD2. Sample: peripheral blood. The CDR3 coding sequence is TGTGCCAGCAGCTTACCAGCGGGAGGAGGTGAGCAGTTCTTC. Its translation: CASSLPAGGGEQFF.